One and the same sample provided the 11 T cell receptor beta chains below, sequenced in a study of Graves' ophthalmopathy and Graves' hyperthyroidism. For repertoire sequencing, the TCR beta CDR3 regions were amplified from RNA transcripts. HTBI primers primed a first-round RT-PCR, and a second-round multiplex PCR followed. MiXCR, applied by TCRdb to the multiplex PCR reads, yields one record per CDR3 protein. The sample carries roughly 700,000 distinct CDR3 sequences, 40% recorded once. Input material: peripheral blood. These receptors were obtained from an adult man with Graves' ophthalmopathy.

The chain carries TRBV11-3 and TRBJ2-7; perhaps TRBD2 as D (5 bases). Trimming left V 5 bases short and J 3 bases short, with 14 bases between. Germline V gene sequence: CDR1 SGHNT, CDR2 YENEEA. CDR3 length: 14 residues. In DNA, the CDR3 is TGTGCCAGCAGCCCATCCGGGAAAAACTACGAGCAGTACTTC. It specifies CASSPSGKNYEQYF.

With respect to this clonotype: A much larger clone differs by one base, so this may be a read error. The rearrangement uses TRBV7-6 and TRBJ2-7; 9 positions match TRBD2. The CDR3 runs 15 residues. The germline CDR1 and CDR2 sequences are SGHVS and FNYEAQ. CDR3 residues: CASSPRGRAAYEQCF. CDR3 bases: TGTGCCAGCAGTCCCCGCGGGAGGGCCGCCTACGAGCAGTGCTTC.

J is TRBJ1-4 and V is TRBV7-9; no reliable D call. This CDR3 comprises 14 residues. V was cut by 1 base and J by 4 bases, with 7 bases left in between. Germline-derived CDR1 and CDR2 are SEHNR and FQNEAQ (reference sequence). Here the CDR3 reads CASSLERDNEKLFF. CDR3 in DNA: TGTGCCAGCAGCTTAGAAAGGGATAATGAAAAACTGTTTTTT. The whole variable domain, remainder taken from reference TRBV7-9 and TRBJ1-4, is DTGVSQNPRHKITKRGQNVTFRCDPISEHNRLYWYRQTLGQGPEFLTYFQNEAQLEKSRLLSDRFSAERPKGSFSTLEIQRTEQGDSAMYLCASSLERDNEKLFFGSGTQLSVL.

This clonotype has more than one count but fewer than ten. The rearrangement joins TRBV7-9 to TRBJ2-7; 9 bases agree with TRBD1. Germline values: CDR1 SEHNR, CDR2 FQNEAQ (reference sequence). This CDR3 contains 15 residues. Trimming at V came to 5 bases and at J to 7 bases, leaving 12 bases not matched to a gene. The CDR3 protein is CASSHGDRVVGEQYF. Written as DNA, the CDR3 is TGTGCCAGCAGCCATGGGGACAGGGTGGTAGGAGAGCAGTACTTC.

On this clonotype: One end of the junction varies from germline; a read error may be responsible. This chain links TRBV10-3 with TRBJ2-7, with 8 bases aligning to TRBD2. The germline gives CDR1 ENHRY, CDR2 SYGVKD. The CDR3 runs to 16 residues. CDR3 sequence: CAISPAGGLSSYKQYF. The CDR3 nucleotides read TGTGCCATCAGTCCCGCGGGGGGACTAAGCTCCTACAAGCAGTACTTC.

The V gene is TRBV12-3 or TRBV12-4, the J gene TRBJ2-2; 11 bases fit TRBD1. The CDR3 sequence is 17 residues long. V was clipped by 7 bases and J by 5 bases; unmatched bases: 12. CDR3 residues: CASTSSWGQGGTGELFF. The DNA of the CDR3 is TGTGCCAGCACCTCTTCGTGGGGACAGGGGGGAACCGGGGAGCTGTTTTTT.

The chain is built from TRBV24-1 and TRBJ1-5, with TRBD1 identical over 7 bases. With V trimmed by 11 bases and J by 7 bases, 25 bases remained unmatched. CDR1 is KGHDR, CDR2 SFDVKD, per germline. The CDR3 covers 18 residues. The CDR3 region is CASTTLPKTGFVGQPQHF. The CDR3 region has the DNA TGTGCCAGCACTACCCTCCCCAAGACAGGGTTCGTTGGACAGCCCCAGCATTTT.

J is TRBJ2-1 and V is TRBV20-1, with D possibly matching TRBD2 (6 bases). Germline loops: CDR1 DFQATT, CDR2 SNEGSKA (reference sequence). The V and J ends lost 1 base and 7 bases respectively, with 14 bases between them. The CDR3 sequence is 14 residues long. CDR3 in DNA: TGCAGTGCTAGAGCGGGAGTGTTGGATAATGAGCAGTTCTTC. It translates to CSARAGVLDNEQFF.

This clonotype was observed many times. V is TRBV20-1 and J is TRBJ1-2, with 10 nucleotides matching TRBD1. The V and J ends lost 6 bases and 6 bases, in that order; junction bases with no gene match: 7. Germline CDR1 is DFQATT and CDR2 is SNEGSKA (reference sequence). CDR3 size: 13 residues. The CDR3, as DNA: TGCAGTGCGCCGCAGACAGGGGGCGATGGCTACACCTTC. Residues: CSAPQTGGDGYTF.

J is TRBJ1-1 and V is TRBV5-5, with D unclear. The CDR3 sequence is 16 residues long. V was clipped by 0 bases and J by 0 bases, with 12 bases between them. Germline V gene lookup returns CDR1 SGHKS and CDR2 YYEKEE (reference sequence). The CDR3 sequence: CASSLEEGDMNTEAFF. In DNA form, the CDR3 reads TGTGCCAGCAGCTTGGAAGAGGGAGACATGAACACTGAAGCTTTCTTT.

This chain joins TRBV19 and TRBJ2-7; D may match TRBD1 or TRBD2 (5 bases each). CDR1 is LNHDA and CDR2 is SQIVND in the germline V gene (reference sequence). This CDR3 region has 15 residues. V lost 4 bases and J 1 base, leaving 14 bases between the germline ends. The CDR3 region is CASSRSGQLSYEQYF. For the CDR3, the DNA is TGTGCCAGTAGTAGGTCGGGGCAGCTTTCCTACGAGCAGTACTTC.